This TCR beta chain was sequenced for a study of T-cell reconstitution after alpha-beta-depleted transplantation in children. The CDR3 is made up of 14 amino acids. Germline V gene data show CDR1 as SGHTA and CDR2 as FQGNSA. V was clipped by 5 bases and J by 8 bases; unmatched bases: 6. The library targeted TCRbeta and was prepared with unique molecular identifiers. TCRdb analysed the PCR reads with MiXCR anew, one entry per CDR3 protein. In the table there are a few hundred thousand distinct CDR3 sequences, approximately 20% of which are singletons. The TCR comes from a human donor who donated a stem cell graft to a child with acute myeloid leukemia. The sample in question was PBMCs from the stem cell graft donor, obtained from the stem cell graft. The chain joins TRBV7-2 to TRBJ1-6, with 7 bases lining up with TRBD1. CDR3 region: CASSPQGGYSPLHF. In DNA, the CDR3 is TGTGCCAGCAGCCCCCAGGGGGGCTATTCACCCCTCCACTTT.